A single sample is the source of the 22 T cell receptor beta chains below, sequenced in a study of CD8 T cells in Susac syndrome. Reverse transcription used about 0.45 to 1 ug RNA and random hexamers. A single record per CDR3 protein comes from TCRdb applying MiXCR to the immunoSEQ multiplex PCR reads. The repertoire holds more than 200,000 distinct CDR3 sequences, with approximately 94% as singletons. Sequenced: CD4+ T cells from PBMCs. These receptors were taken from a human donor with Susac syndrome.

V usage is TRBV5-4 and J usage is TRBJ2-3; D unclear. The CDR3 covers 16 residues. Germline lookup yields CDR1 SGHNT and CDR2 YYREEE (reference sequence). V was clipped by 0 bases and J by 5 bases, with 16 bases between them. The CDR3 region is CASSLEGPGAGDTQYF. Written as DNA, the CDR3 is TGTGCCAGCAGCTTGGAAGGGCCCGGCGCCGGAGATACGCAGTATTTT.

This chain links TRBV4-3 with TRBJ2-1, with D uncertain. Germline V gives CDR1 LGHNA, CDR2 YSLEER. This CDR3 comprises 14 residues. The V end was cut by 0 bases, the J end by 6 bases, with 9 bases between. The CDR3 loop is CASSQDLLRNEQFF. Here the CDR3 DNA reads TGCGCCAGCAGCCAAGACTTGCTTCGCAATGAGCAGTTCTTC.

The chain links TRBV3-1 to TRBJ1-1; no clear D gene. V lost 2 bases to trimming and J lost 3 bases, with 4 bases between them. CDR1 LGHDT and CDR2 YNNKEL come from the germline V gene (reference sequence). The CDR3 contains 12 residues. Written as DNA, the CDR3 is TGTGCCAGCAGCCAACTGGACACTGAAGCTTTCTTT. This codes for CASSQLDTEAFF. Full variable domain (rest looked up from reference TRBV3-1 and TRBJ1-1): DTAVSQTPKYLVTQMGNDKSIKCEQNLGHDTMYWYKQDSKKFLKIMFSYNNKELIINETVPNRFSPKSPDKAHLNLHINSLELGDSAVYFCASSQLDTEAFFGQGTRLTVV.

CDR3 DNA: TGTGCCAGTAATCGGGACAACCGGGTGGGGACTGAAGCTTTCTTT. Protein: CASNRDNRVGTEAFF. This chain joins TRBV19 and TRBJ1-1, with a possible D match to TRBD1 (6 bases). Per the germline V gene, CDR1 is LNHDA and CDR2 is SQIVND (reference sequence). Deletions cut 7 bases from V and 5 bases from J, with 20 bases between. The CDR3 totals 15 residues.

The genes are TRBV12-3 or TRBV12-4 and TRBJ2-7; D is perhaps TRBD1 (6 bases). This CDR3 comprises 15 residues. V shed 6 bases and J shed 3 bases, with 18 bases lying between them. The CDR3 bases are TGTGCCAGCAGCTCCGGGGACATCCTCCACTACGAGCAGTACTTC. Translation: CASSSGDILHYEQYF.

The chain uses TRBV3-1 and TRBJ1-6; 9 bases are a match to TRBD1. Germline V gene lookup returns CDR1 LGHDT and CDR2 YNNKEL (reference sequence). The CDR3 extends over 14 amino acids. J gave up 10 bases and V 3 bases, and 4 bases lay outside the gene matches. The CDR3 region has the DNA TGTGCCAGCAGCCATGGACAGGGGCGATCACCCCTCCACTTT. Translating gives CASSHGQGRSPLHF.

The chain recombines TRBV19 with TRBJ2-3; TRBD2 agrees at 7 bases. Germline loops: CDR1 LNHDA, CDR2 SQIVND (reference sequence). The CDR3 has 16 amino acids. The junction had 6 bases not matched to a gene; V was cut back by 0 bases and J by 3 bases. As DNA, the CDR3 is TGTGCCAGTAGTATAGAGATGGCTAGCGGTACAGATACGCAGTATTTT. This gives the protein CASSIEMASGTDTQYF. The entire variable domain, with the rest obtained from reference TRBV19 and TRBJ2-3, is as follows: DGGITQSPKYLFRKEGQNVTLSCEQNLNHDAMYWYRQDPGQGLRLIYYSQIVNDFQKGDIAEGYSVSREKKESFPLTVTSAQKNPTAFYLCASSIEMASGTDTQYFGPGTRLTVL.

V is TRBV20-1 and J is TRBJ1-2, with D possibly being TRBD1 (6 bases). The CDR3 is made up of 14 amino acids. Germline V gene sequence: CDR1 DFQATT, CDR2 SNEGSKA (reference sequence). The ends were cut back, 5 bases at V and 6 bases at J, with 19 bases in the middle. This CDR3 reads CSAQEGGFNDGYTF. The CDR3 DNA follows: TGCAGTGCTCAGGAGGGGGGATTCAACGATGGCTACACCTTC.

This clonotype turned up a few times. The V and J genes are TRBV7-3 and TRBJ1-6, with D possibly matching TRBD1 (6 bases). In germline, CDR1 is SGHTA, CDR2 FQGTGA. The CDR3 totals 13 residues. Deletions cut 0 bases from V and 10 bases from J, with 7 bases between. CDR3 region: CASSLTTGSPLHF. CDR3 sequence (DNA): TGTGCCAGCAGCTTAACGACAGGCTCACCCCTCCACTTT. Full variable domain (remainder filled in from reference TRBV7-3 and TRBJ1-6): GAGVSQTPSNKVTEKGKYVELRCDPISGHTALYWYRQSLGQGPEFLIYFQGTGAADDSGLPNDRFFAVRPEGSVSTLKIQRTERGDSAVYLCASSLTTGSPLHFGNGTRLTVT.

The chain joins TRBV2 to TRBJ1-5, with no clear D. The CDR3 consists of 15 residues. The germline CDR1 and CDR2 sequences are SNHLY and FYNNEI. With 4 bases removed from V and 3 bases from J, the gap between germline ends came to 13 bases. This chain's CDR3 is CASSAPVLYNQPQHF. The CDR3 DNA reads as TGTGCCAGCAGTGCCCCAGTCCTATACAATCAGCCCCAGCATTTT. Drawing the rest from reference TRBV2 and TRBJ1-5, the complete variable domain is EPEVTQTPSHQVTQMGQEVILRCVPISNHLYFYWYRQILGQKVEFLVSFYNNEISEKSEIFDDQFSVERPDGSNFTLKIRSTKLEDSAMYFCASSAPVLYNQPQHFGDGTRLSIL.

This chain joins TRBV7-9 and TRBJ1-2, with unresolved D. V lost 1 base, J lost 2 bases, and 14 bases lay in between. The germline V gene has CDR1 SEHNR and CDR2 FQNEAQ (reference sequence). This CDR3 has 16 residues. CDR3 nucleotides: TGTGCCAGCAGCTTAGAGGCAGGAGAGACCAACTATGGCTACACCTTC. This sequence encodes CASSLEAGETNYGYTF.

The V call is TRBV6-1, the J call TRBJ2-7; TRBD2 agrees at 7 bases. Germline V gene sequence: CDR1 MNHNS, CDR2 SASEGT. The CDR3 covers 16 residues. The V and J ends lost 8 bases and 0 bases, in that order; junction bases with no gene match: 13. CDR3 in amino acids: CASGGGRRDSSYEQYF. CDR3 in DNA: TGTGCCAGCGGGGGGGGGAGGCGGGATAGCTCCTACGAGCAGTACTTC.

The CDR3, as DNA: TGTGCCAGCAGCCATCCTATAGGGGGGCAGGGGGCTTCACCCCTCCACTTT. It encodes CASSHPIGGQGASPLHF. This rearrangement joins TRBV3-1 to TRBJ1-6; the match to TRBD1 covers 8 bases. Germline-derived CDR1 and CDR2 are LGHDT and YNNKEL (reference sequence). This CDR3 region has 17 residues. The junction had 13 bases not matched to a gene; V was cut back by 3 bases and J by 9 bases.

This chain connects TRBV24-1 to TRBJ1-1; weak D call: TRBD1 (6 bases). This CDR3 is 17 amino acids long. Germline CDR1 KGHDR, CDR2 SFDVKD. Trimming stripped 4 bases from V and 0 bases from J, with 17 bases between. CDR3 bases: TGTGCCACCAGTGACTCCGGGACACCCGGAATGAACACTGAAGCTTTCTTT. This codes for CATSDSGTPGMNTEAFF.

CDR3 nucleotide sequence: TGTGCCAGCACCATGGGGGGTCAGAGGTACAGCATTCAGTACTTC. Translated, it gives CASTMGGQRYSIQYF. This chain joins TRBV12-3 or TRBV12-4 and TRBJ2-4, with D possibly matching TRBD2 (6 bases). V was pared by 7 bases and J by 9 bases, with 22 bases between. This CDR3 has 15 residues.

The CDR3 loop reads CASSYRGSGTDTQYF. The CDR3 region has the DNA TGTGCCAGCAGTTACCGGGGTAGCGGGACAGATACGCAGTATTTT. The chain uses TRBV6-5 and TRBJ2-3, with 7 bases lining up with TRBD2. This CDR3 has 15 residues. The junction had 5 bases not matched to a gene; V was cut back by 2 bases and J by 3 bases. Germline V gene data show CDR1 as MNHEY and CDR2 as SVGAGI.

For this clonotype: At one of its ends the junction is not consistent with the germline gene, which may arise from a read error. The V call is TRBV7-7, the J call TRBJ2-5, with a tentative D call TRBD1 (6 bases). Germline CDR1 SSHAT, CDR2 FNYEAQ (reference sequence). The CDR3 runs 14 residues. As DNA, the CDR3 is TGTGCTAGCAGCCAACCAGGGGTCCAAGAGACCCAGTACTTC. Translated, it gives CASSQPGVQETQYF. Together with reference TRBV7-7 and TRBJ2-5, the CDR3 gives the full variable domain: GAGVSQSPRYKVTKRGQDVTLRCDPISSHATLYWYQQALGQGPEFLTYFNYEAQPDKSGLPSDRFSAERPEGSISTLTIQRTEQRDSAMYRCASSQPGVQETQYFGPGTRLLVL.

J is TRBJ2-1 and V is TRBV30, with unresolved D. Germline assignment: CDR1 GTSNPN and CDR2 SVGIG (reference sequence). The CDR3 contains 14 residues. V lost 5 bases and J lost 7, with 18 bases in between. CDR3 amino acids: CAWGPTDFINEQFF. Written as DNA, the CDR3 is TGTGCCTGGGGGCCAACCGATTTTATAAATGAGCAGTTCTTC.

V gene TRBV6-5 combines with J gene TRBJ1-5; D is uncertain. Germline V gene lookup returns CDR1 MNHEY and CDR2 SVGAGI. This CDR3 comprises 13 residues. The V gene lost 6 bases and the J gene lost 3 bases, with 9 bases spanning the gap. The CDR3 bases are TGTGCCAGCAGGCGGGAGCCCAATCAGCCCCAGCATTTT. Protein sequence: CASRREPNQPQHF.

The chain has TRBV29-1 and TRBJ2-1, with TRBD2 as a possible D gene (6 bases). CDR3 length: 14 residues. Per germline, CDR1 SQVTM and CDR2 ANQGSEA. The V and J ends lost 5 bases and 2 bases respectively, with 13 bases between them. CDR3 in DNA: TGCAGCGTTCTTTTCTCGGGAGCCTACAATGAGCAGTTCTTC. It translates to CSVLFSGAYNEQFF.

The gene calls are TRBV5-1 and TRBJ1-1, with D uncertain. The CDR3 sequence is 14 residues long. CDR1 and CDR2 from the germline V gene are SGHRS and YFSETQ. Trimming left V 4 bases short and J 1 base short, with 11 bases between. This CDR3 is CASSQESRNTEAFF. CDR3 nucleotide sequence: TGCGCCAGCAGCCAGGAAAGCAGGAACACTGAAGCTTTCTTT.

The chain is built from TRBV5-4 and TRBJ2-5, with 8 bases matching TRBD1. Germline V CDR1 and CDR2: SGHNT, YYREEE (reference sequence). Losses at the gene ends were 4 bases for V and 9 bases for J; bases not matched to a gene: 11. CDR3 size: 14 residues. The CDR3 nucleotides read TGTGCCAGCAGCGCACCTGACAGGGGTTGGGCCCAGTACTTC. This encodes CASSAPDRGWAQYF.